This T cell receptor (beta chain) was observed in a study of a mutant IDH1 vaccine in newly diagnosed glioma. Germline CDR1 is MNHEY and CDR2 is SVGAGI. CDR3 length equals 14 residues. V shed 8 bases and J shed 0 bases, with 8 bases lying between them. Time point described: week 35, safety follow-up. The investigators gave 300 ug of mutant IDH1 20-mer peptide in each vaccine dose, together with topical imiquimod. Using immunoSEQ multiplex PCR, the repertoire was profiled, and TCRdb retains in-frame clones only, with some absent. The profile covers approximately 31,000 clones, with around 84% appearing a single time and over 6% taken by the ten largest. This clone has only one observation. Its cognate antigen is unknown.

The V call is TRBV6-5, the J call TRBJ2-6, with unresolved D. This receptor was identified in a woman in her late teens or twenties with glioma. This specimen was PBMCs, taken from a glioma patient whose treatment included an IDH1 peptide vaccine. The CDR3 bases are TGTGCCAGCTCCAGGAGCTCTGGGGCCAACGTCCTGACTTTC. It encodes CASSRSSGANVLTF.